Listed here is a single TCR beta chain. Generated by immunoSEQ multiplex PCR, the TCRdb table keeps only in-frame clones and is missing some. The data contain hundreds of thousands of clones, roughly 90% of them singletons. These data are taken from a study of Ad26.COV2.S vaccination and SARS-CoV-2 variants. The wider study: By the intramuscular route, Ad26.COV2.S was given once, or twice 56 days apart.

Regarding treatment: about 20 received Ad26.COV2.S at low or high dose, single or two shots; about 5 received placebo; per-sample allocation not given. Sampling was performed 63 days after the first vaccine or placebo injection. Deletions cut 3 bases from V and 2 bases from J, with 20 bases between. Germline CDR1 is DFQATT and CDR2 is SNEGSKA (reference sequence). The CDR3 sequence is 16 residues long. The sequence was obtained from a person between 18 and 59 years old who received the Ad26.COV2.S COVID-19 vaccine or a placebo. The chain couples TRBV20-1 to TRBJ2-7, with D possibly being TRBD1 (7 bases). The sample here was peripheral blood, taken in a trial of Ad26.COV2.S vaccine versus placebo. CDR3 protein: CSASPPGGKRPYEQYF. CDR3 coding DNA: TGCAGTGCTAGTCCCCCAGGGGGGAAGCGCCCCTACGAGCAGTACTTC.